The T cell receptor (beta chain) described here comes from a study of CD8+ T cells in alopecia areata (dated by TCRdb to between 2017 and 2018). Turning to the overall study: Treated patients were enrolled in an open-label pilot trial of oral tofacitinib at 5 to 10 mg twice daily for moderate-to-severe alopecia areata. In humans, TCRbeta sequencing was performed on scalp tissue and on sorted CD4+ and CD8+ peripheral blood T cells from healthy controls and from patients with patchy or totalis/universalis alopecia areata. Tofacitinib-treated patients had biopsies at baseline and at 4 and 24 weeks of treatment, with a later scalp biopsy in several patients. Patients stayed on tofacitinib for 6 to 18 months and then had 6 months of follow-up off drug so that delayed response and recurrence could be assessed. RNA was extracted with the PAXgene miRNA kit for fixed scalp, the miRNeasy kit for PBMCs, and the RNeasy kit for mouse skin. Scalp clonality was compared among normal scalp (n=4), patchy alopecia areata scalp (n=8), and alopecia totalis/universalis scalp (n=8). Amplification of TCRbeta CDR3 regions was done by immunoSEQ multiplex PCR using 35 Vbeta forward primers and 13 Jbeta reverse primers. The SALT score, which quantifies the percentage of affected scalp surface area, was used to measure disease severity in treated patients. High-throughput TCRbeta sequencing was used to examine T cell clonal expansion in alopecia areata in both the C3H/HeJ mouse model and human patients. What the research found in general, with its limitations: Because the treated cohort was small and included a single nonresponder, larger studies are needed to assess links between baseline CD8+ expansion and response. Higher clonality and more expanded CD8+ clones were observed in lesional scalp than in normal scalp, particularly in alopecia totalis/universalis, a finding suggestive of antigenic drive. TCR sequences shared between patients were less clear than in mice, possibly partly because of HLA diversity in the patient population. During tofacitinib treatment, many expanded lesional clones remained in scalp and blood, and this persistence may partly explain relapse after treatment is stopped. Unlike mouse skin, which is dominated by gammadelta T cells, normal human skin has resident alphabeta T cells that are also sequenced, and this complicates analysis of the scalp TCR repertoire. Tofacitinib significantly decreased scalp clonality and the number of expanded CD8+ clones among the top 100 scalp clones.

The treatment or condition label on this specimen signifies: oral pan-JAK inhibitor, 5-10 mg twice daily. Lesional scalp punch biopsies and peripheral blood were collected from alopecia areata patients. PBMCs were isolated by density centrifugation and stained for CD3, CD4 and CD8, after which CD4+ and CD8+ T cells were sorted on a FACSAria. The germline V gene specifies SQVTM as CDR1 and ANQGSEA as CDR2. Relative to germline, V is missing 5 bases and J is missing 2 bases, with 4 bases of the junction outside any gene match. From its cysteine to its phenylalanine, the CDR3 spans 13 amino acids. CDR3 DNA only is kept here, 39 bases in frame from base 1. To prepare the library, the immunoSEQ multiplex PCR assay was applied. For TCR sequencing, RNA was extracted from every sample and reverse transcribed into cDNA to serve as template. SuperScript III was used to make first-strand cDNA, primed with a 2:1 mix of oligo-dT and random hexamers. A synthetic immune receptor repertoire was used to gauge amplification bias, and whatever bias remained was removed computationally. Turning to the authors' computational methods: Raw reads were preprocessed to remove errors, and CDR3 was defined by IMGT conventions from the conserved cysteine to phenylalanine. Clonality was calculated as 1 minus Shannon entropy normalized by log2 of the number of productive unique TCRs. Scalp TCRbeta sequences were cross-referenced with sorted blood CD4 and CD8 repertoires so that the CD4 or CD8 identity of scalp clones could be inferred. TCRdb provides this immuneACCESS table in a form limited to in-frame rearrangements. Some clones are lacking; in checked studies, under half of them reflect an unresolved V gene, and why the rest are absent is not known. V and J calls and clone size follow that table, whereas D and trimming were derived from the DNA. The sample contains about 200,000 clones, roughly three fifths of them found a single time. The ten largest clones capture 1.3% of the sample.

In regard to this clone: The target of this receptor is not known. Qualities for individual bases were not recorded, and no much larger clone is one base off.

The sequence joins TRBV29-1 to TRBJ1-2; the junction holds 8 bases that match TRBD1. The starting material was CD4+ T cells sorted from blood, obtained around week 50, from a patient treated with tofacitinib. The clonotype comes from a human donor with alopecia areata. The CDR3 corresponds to CSVLPGGNYGYTF. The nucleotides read TGCAGCGTTCTTCCAGGGGGCAACTATGGCTACACCTTC.